Sequencing of this T cell receptor (beta chain) was carried out in a study of blood T cell repertoires in COVID-19. Profiling relied on immunoSEQ multiplex PCR, and the TCRdb table lists in-frame clones only, not all of them. Of over 150,000 clones detected, around 85% appear once; the ten largest clones hold around 3.5%. Trimming at V came to 7 bases and at J to 6 bases, leaving 8 bases not matched to a gene. This CDR3 has 14 amino acids. The germline V gene has CDR1 LNHDA and CDR2 SQIVND (reference sequence). The chain carries TRBV19 and TRBJ1-5, with 8 positions matching TRBD1. The sample taken for sequencing was PBMCs or T cells enriched from blood (not recorded which). The receptor comes from a woman in her twenties or thirties who had recovered from COVID-19. The CDR3 DNA reads TGTGCCAGTACCCCTACAGGGGGGAGTCAGCCCCAGCATTTT. This translates into CASTPTGGSQPQHF.